Following are 23 T cell receptor beta chains from one sample sequenced in a study of T cell responses to AZD1222 COVID-19 vaccine. Profiled with immunoSEQ multiplex PCR; TCRdb holds only in-frame clones, not every one. In the table there are about 160,000 clones, roughly nine tenths of which are singletons. The sample in question was peripheral blood, obtained on day 0 of AZD1222 vaccination. All receptors derive from an adult in good health.

The gene calls are TRBV19 and TRBJ1-2, with D possibly TRBD1 on 5 matching bases. Trimming removed 6 bases at V and 5 bases at J, with 13 bases between. Looked up from germline, CDR1 is LNHDA and CDR2 is SQIVND (reference sequence). This CDR3 comprises 13 residues. The CDR3 coding sequence is TGTGCCAGTAGCATATTTGGGGGGTATGGCTACACCTTC. Translated, it gives CASSIFGGYGYTF.

The CDR3 nucleotides are TGTGCCAGCAGTTTGGGGATTAACCAGCCCCAGCATTTT. Its protein is CASSLGINQPQHF. The chain links TRBV27 to TRBJ1-5; D is unclear. CDR1 and CDR2 (germline): MNHEY, SMNVEV (reference sequence). The CDR3 extends over 13 amino acids. V dropped 3 bases and J dropped 7 bases, with 10 bases sitting between them.

This clone has just one count. This chain connects TRBV6-2 or TRBV6-3 to TRBJ2-2; 7 bases agree with TRBD1. The CDR3 contains 13 residues. V dropped 5 bases and J dropped 7; count of bases not matched to a gene: 4. The germline V gene encodes CDR1 MNHEY and CDR2 SVGEGT. The CDR3 region has the DNA TGTGCCAGCAGTCAGACAGGGTACGGGGAGCTGTTTTTT. Encoded protein: CASSQTGYGELFF.

V is TRBV2 and J is TRBJ2-7; D is uncertain. CDR3 length: 13 residues. The germline V gene encodes CDR1 SNHLY and CDR2 FYNNEI. Trimming stripped 2 bases from V and 5 bases from J, with 10 bases between. CDR3 region: CASSETQGHEQYF. The DNA for the CDR3 is TGTGCCAGCAGTGAAACCCAAGGTCACGAGCAGTACTTC.

This rearrangement joins TRBV19 to TRBJ2-7, with a tentative D call TRBD2 (5 bases). V lost 5 bases, J lost 6 bases, and 20 bases lay in between. The V gene's germline CDR1 is LNHDA and CDR2 SQIVND (reference sequence). This CDR3 is built from 15 residues. Here the CDR3 DNA reads TGTGCCAGTAGTCCCCCCGGTTTGGACGCGGGCGAGCAGTACTTC. It specifies CASSPPGLDAGEQYF. The complete variable domain, with remaining parts taken from reference TRBV19 and TRBJ2-7, reads DGGITQSPKYLFRKEGQNVTLSCEQNLNHDAMYWYRQDPGQGLRLIYYSQIVNDFQKGDIAEGYSVSREKKESFPLTVTSAQKNPTAFYLCASSPPGLDAGEQYFGPGTRLTVT.

This clone was detected once. The chain uses TRBV6-1 and TRBJ1-4; D not certain. CDR3 length: 17 amino acids. The V end lost 2 bases, the J end lost 8 bases, and 21 bases lay between the germline ends. The germline gives CDR1 MNHNS, CDR2 SASEGT. CDR3 nucleotide sequence: TGTGCCAGCAGTGAATTCGGGCAACAGAGAAGTTTAGAAAAACTGTTTTTT. Translating it yields CASSEFGQQRSLEKLFF.

The V gene is TRBV6-1, the J gene TRBJ2-7, with 10 bases aligning to TRBD1. Germline assignment: CDR1 MNHNS and CDR2 SASEGT. The CDR3 is 15 amino acids. With 1 base clipped from V and 2 bases from J, the junction kept 2 bases outside the gene matches. For the CDR3, the DNA is TGTGCCAGCAGTGAAGGGACAGGGGGAACCTACGAGCAGTACTTC. This gives the protein CASSEGTGGTYEQYF.

The J gene is TRBJ2-3, the V gene TRBV14; the D is unclear. Germline-derived CDR1 and CDR2 are SGHDN and FVKESK. Between the trimmed V and J ends, which lost 0 bases and 0 bases, there was a span of 10 bases. This CDR3 is 16 amino acids long. CDR3: CASSQDFRLSTDTQYF. In DNA form, the CDR3 reads TGTGCCAGCAGCCAAGATTTCAGGCTGAGCACAGATACGCAGTATTTT.

The chain joins TRBV18 to TRBJ1-1; no clear D gene. V lost 0 bases and J 4 bases, leaving 12 bases between the germline ends. The CDR3 covers 15 residues. Germline V gene data show CDR1 as KGHSH and CDR2 as LQKENI. CDR3 nucleotides: TGTGCCAGCTCACCACCGTCCGGTGTTAGCACTGAAGCTTTCTTT. Its translation: CASSPPSGVSTEAFF.

The rearrangement joins TRBV4-2 to TRBJ2-5, with 9 positions matching TRBD1. The J segment lost 1 base and the V segment lost 5 bases, leaving 2 bases of the junction unmatched. The germline CDR1 and CDR2 sequences are LGHNA and YNFKEQ. This CDR3 is built from 14 residues. The CDR3 nucleotides read TGTGCCAGCAGCAAGGGACAGGGCCAAGAGACCCAGTACTTC. Residues: CASSKGQGQETQYF.

The chain carries TRBV28 and TRBJ2-3, with D possibly being TRBD2 (6 bases). Germline-derived CDR1 and CDR2 are MDHEN and SYDVKM. The V end was cut by 5 bases, the J end by 3 bases, with 12 bases between. The CDR3 extends over 14 amino acids. CDR3 coding DNA: TGTGCCAGCAGTGCCGGGGGTCTGACAGATACGCAGTATTTT. Translated, it gives CASSAGGLTDTQYF.

This chain links TRBV24-1 with TRBJ1-2; D gene uncertain. This CDR3 is 9 amino acids long. Germline lookup yields CDR1 KGHDR and CDR2 SFDVKD. V lost 8 bases and J lost 7, with 4 bases in between. For the CDR3, the DNA is TGTGCCACCATCCGTGGCTACACCTTC. Its translation: CATIRGYTF.

The chain uses TRBV5-1 and TRBJ1-3; D unclear. CDR1 is SGHRS and CDR2 is YFSETQ in the germline V gene. The CDR3 is made up of 13 amino acids. The germline V and J ends were trimmed by 3 bases and 4 bases, with 8 bases remaining between them. The CDR3 region has the DNA TGCGCCAGCAGCTCTGGGAGCGGAAACACCATATATTTT. Its translation is CASSSGSGNTIYF.

V and J are TRBV5-1 and TRBJ1-1, with D hard to call. This CDR3 has 14 residues. From germline, CDR1 is SGHRS and CDR2 YFSETQ. Trimming left V 3 bases short and J 4 bases short, with 13 bases between. The CDR3 bases are TGCGCCAGCAGCTATGTTCCAGGAGGCACTGAAGCTTTCTTT. Translating gives CASSYVPGGTEAFF.

The V and J genes are TRBV5-1 and TRBJ1-3, with D tentatively TRBD1 (5 bases). Germline V gene sequence: CDR1 SGHRS, CDR2 YFSETQ. The germline V and J ends were trimmed by 1 base and 0 bases, with 8 bases remaining between them. This CDR3 spans 15 amino acids. The chain's CDR3 is CASSLTGGSGNTIYF. CDR3 nucleotide sequence: TGCGCCAGCAGCTTGACAGGAGGCTCTGGAAACACCATATATTTT.

The rearrangement links TRBV27 to TRBJ1-2, with D possibly TRBD1 on 6 matching bases. Between the trimmed V and J ends, which lost 6 bases and 2 bases, there was a span of 16 bases. The CDR3 contains 15 residues. Germline V lookup: CDR1 MNHEY, CDR2 SMNVEV (reference sequence). CDR3 in amino acids: CASSKMTGQNYGYTF. In DNA, the CDR3 is TGTGCCAGCAGCAAAATGACAGGTCAGAACTATGGCTACACCTTC.

The chain combines TRBV5-5 with TRBJ1-1, with D possibly TRBD1 on 5 matching bases. Trimming stripped 1 base from V and 3 bases from J, with 22 bases between. The CDR3 is 18 amino acids. Germline V gene lookup returns CDR1 SGHKS and CDR2 YYEKEE (reference sequence). CDR3 nucleotide sequence: TGTGCCAGCAGCTTGAGGCCTCTCTCAGGGACGGGGGACACTGAAGCTTTCTTT. Residues: CASSLRPLSGTGDTEAFF.

The rearrangement uses TRBV6-5 and TRBJ1-5; no clear D. CDR1 is MNHEY and CDR2 is SVGAGI in the germline V gene. This CDR3 contains 12 residues. V shed 6 bases and J shed 9 bases, with 12 bases lying between them. The CDR3 loop reads CASSTDGRPQHF. The DNA for the CDR3 is TGTGCCAGCAGCACCGACGGGCGGCCCCAGCATTTT.

The V gene is TRBV5-4, the J gene TRBJ2-2; 9 nucleotides align to TRBD1. There are 15 residues in the CDR3. V shed 3 bases, J shed 5 bases, and the junction held 5 bases outside the gene matches. Germline CDR1 is SGHNT and CDR2 is YYREEE (reference sequence). CDR3 amino acids: CASSSGTGLTGELFF. DNA of the CDR3: TGTGCCAGCAGCTCCGGGACAGGGTTGACCGGGGAGCTGTTTTTT.

V usage is TRBV6-1 and J usage is TRBJ1-1, with 7 bases that match TRBD1. This CDR3 is built from 14 residues. With 2 bases clipped from V and 11 bases from J, the junction kept 11 bases outside the gene matches. From germline, CDR1 is MNHNS and CDR2 SASEGT. The CDR3 DNA follows: TGTGCCAGCAGTGAACTAGGACAGGCCCTGGGTGCTTTCTTT. As protein: CASSELGQALGAFF.

The chain employs TRBV28 and TRBJ2-1; 9 bases are a match to TRBD1. Unmatched junction bases numbered 4, after V lost 3 bases and J lost 4 bases. Germline CDR1 MDHEN, CDR2 SYDVKM. This CDR3 is 15 amino acids long. The CDR3 DNA follows: TGTGCCAGCAGTTTGAGGACAGGGGCTTACAATGAGCAGTTCTTC. Translating gives CASSLRTGAYNEQFF.

The genes are TRBV19 and TRBJ1-1, with 7 bases lining up with TRBD1. Trimming at V came to 6 bases and at J to 1 base, leaving 8 bases not matched to a gene. Looked up from germline, CDR1 is LNHDA and CDR2 is SQIVND (reference sequence). This CDR3 comprises 15 residues. DNA of the CDR3: TGTGCCAGTAGCGCATATGGGACAGCGAACACTGAAGCTTTCTTT. Protein: CASSAYGTANTEAFF. Full variable domain (outside the CDR3, taken from reference TRBV19 and TRBJ1-1): DGGITQSPKYLFRKEGQNVTLSCEQNLNHDAMYWYRQDPGQGLRLIYYSQIVNDFQKGDIAEGYSVSREKKESFPLTVTSAQKNPTAFYLCASSAYGTANTEAFFGQGTRLTVV.

This clone was found a few times. This chain uses TRBV10-3 with TRBJ2-1, with D perhaps being TRBD1 or TRBD2 (5 bases each). The V gene's germline CDR1 is ENHRY and CDR2 SYGVKD. The CDR3 length is 15 residues. V dropped 3 bases and J dropped 4 bases, with 13 bases sitting between them. The CDR3 is CAISERGEKYNEQFF. The CDR3, as DNA: TGTGCCATCAGTGAAAGAGGGGAGAAGTACAATGAGCAGTTCTTC.